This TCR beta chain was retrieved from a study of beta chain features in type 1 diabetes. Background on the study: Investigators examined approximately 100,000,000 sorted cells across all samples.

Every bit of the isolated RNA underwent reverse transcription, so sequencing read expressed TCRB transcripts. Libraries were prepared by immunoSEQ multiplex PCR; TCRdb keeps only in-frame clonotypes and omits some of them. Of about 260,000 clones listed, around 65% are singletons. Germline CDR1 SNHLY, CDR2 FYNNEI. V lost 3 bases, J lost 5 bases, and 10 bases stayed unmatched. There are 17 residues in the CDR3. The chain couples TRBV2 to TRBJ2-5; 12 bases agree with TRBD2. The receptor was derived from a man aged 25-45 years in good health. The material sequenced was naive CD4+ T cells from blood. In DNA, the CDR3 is TGTGCCAGCAGTGACGTGGGACTAGCGGGCGAGGTGGAGACCCAGTACTTC. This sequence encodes CASSDVGLAGEVETQYF.